This TCR beta chain appears in the sequencing data of a study of T cells in Graves' hyperthyroidism and ophthalmopathy. Overall study findings and caveats: Blood also held most thyroid clonotypes expanded beyond 0.001. Before onset, ophthalmopathy was predicted by the model a median roughly six months earlier.

Using 10 ml of fresh peripheral blood, PBMCs were prepared. The source material, RNA transcripts, was used to amplify TCR beta CDR3 regions. In the first-round RT-PCR of the TCR CDR3, the HTBI primer set was used. TCRdb independently ran MiXCR on the multiplex PCR reads; one entry per CDR3 protein. The sample contains about 260,000 distinct CDR3 sequences, roughly 22% of which appear only once. Concerning this clonotype: Its antigen remains unidentified.

The TCR comes from a man aged 25-45 years with Graves' ophthalmopathy. The material sequenced was blood.

CDR3 in DNA: TGCAGTGCTAGAGCCGGGACAGGGCTAGGAAACACCATATATTTT. Its translation: CSARAGTGLGNTIYF. This chain uses TRBV20-1 with TRBJ1-3, with TRBD1 matching 9 bases. The CDR3 is made up of 15 amino acids. Germline V gene sequence: CDR1 DFQATT, CDR2 SNEGSKA (reference sequence). J was trimmed by 4 bases and V by 1 base; bases with no gene match: 5.